The 29 T cell receptor beta chains reported below all come from one sample, sequenced in a study of T-cell reconstitution after alpha-beta-depleted transplantation in children. Library preparation (for TCRbeta) was performed with unique molecular identifiers. MiXCR, run by TCRdb on the PCR reads, gives a single entry per CDR3 protein. The sample lists roughly 300,000 distinct CDR3 sequences; more than 9% were seen once. Sequencing used PBMCs from the stem cell graft donor, obtained from the stem cell graft. The receptors shown here come from a human donor who donated a stem cell graft to a child with SCID.

The V call is TRBV5-1, the J call TRBJ1-4, with a possible D match to TRBD1 (6 bases). V lost 4 bases, J lost 7 bases, and 14 bases lay in between. CDR3 length equals 14 residues. CDR1 is SGHRS, CDR2 YFSETQ, per germline. The CDR3 sequence is CASSRGTLGEKLFF. In nucleotides, the CDR3 is TGCGCCAGCAGCCGCGGGACACTGGGTGAAAAACTGTTTTTT.

J is TRBJ1-3 and V is TRBV12-3 or TRBV12-4; D is possibly TRBD1 (5 bases). The V and J ends lost 8 bases and 2 bases respectively, with 22 bases between them. The CDR3 totals 17 residues. The CDR3 sequence: CASAPRGVFLTGNTIYF. The CDR3 region has the DNA TGTGCCAGCGCCCCTCGAGGGGTTTTTTTAACTGGAAACACCATATATTTT.

This clonotype has a handful of counts. V gene TRBV12-3 or TRBV12-4 combines with J gene TRBJ1-2; D call uncertain. V lost 2 bases, J lost 5 bases, and 9 bases lay in between. The CDR3 extends over 13 amino acids. The CDR3 sequence is CASSLKAVYGYTF. In DNA, the CDR3 is TGTGCCAGCAGTTTAAAGGCAGTATATGGCTACACCTTC.

V gene TRBV9 combines with J gene TRBJ2-3; the match to TRBD1 covers 8 bases. With V trimmed by 7 bases and J by 2 bases, 6 bases remained unmatched. The CDR3 spans 14 residues. Germline CDR1 reads SGDLS; CDR2 reads YYNGEE. CDR3 nucleotide sequence: TGTGCCAGCGGCAACAGGGGGGACACAGATACGCAGTATTTT. Translated, it gives CASGNRGDTDTQYF.

This clonotype was seen many times. This chain links TRBV3-1 with TRBJ2-3, with D possibly matching TRBD1 (6 bases). CDR1 is LGHDT, CDR2 YNNKEL, per germline (reference sequence). V was cut by 1 base and J by 1 base, with 9 bases left in between. The CDR3 contains 15 residues. Here the CDR3 reads CASSQGGLRTDTQYF. The CDR3 DNA reads as TGTGCCAGCAGCCAAGGGGGGCTCCGCACAGATACGCAGTATTTT.

V and J are TRBV10-3 and TRBJ2-5; TRBD2 matches at 10 bases. After removal of 2 bases from V and 5 bases from J, the junction contained 5 bases not matched to a gene. This CDR3 region has 15 residues. Germline V gene data show CDR1 as ENHRY and CDR2 as SYGVKD. Here the CDR3 reads CAISEGAGGKETQYF. Here the CDR3 DNA reads TGTGCCATCAGTGAGGGAGCGGGGGGGAAGGAGACCCAGTACTTC.

The CDR3 nucleotides read TGCGCCAGCAGCTTGGTGGCGGGCCCCTACGAGCAGTACTTC. Its translation: CASSLVAGPYEQYF. The rearrangement joins TRBV5-1 to TRBJ2-7; D is possibly TRBD2 (5 bases). Germline CDR1 reads SGHRS; CDR2 reads YFSETQ. The CDR3 totals 14 residues. V dropped 0 bases and J dropped 2 bases, with 9 bases sitting between them.

The rearrangement uses TRBV12-3 or TRBV12-4 and TRBJ1-2; D is undetermined. V lost 3 bases and J lost 1, with 6 bases in between. CDR3 length equals 13 residues. DNA for the CDR3: TGTGCCAGCAGTTTGAAGGTTAACTATGGCTACACCTTC. Encoded protein: CASSLKVNYGYTF.

There are many counts of this clonotype. The CDR3 loop reads CSVNSFSYEQYF. The CDR3 DNA sequence: TGCAGCGTTAACAGCTTCTCCTACGAGCAGTACTTC. This sequence joins TRBV29-1 and TRBJ2-7; D unclear. Trimming took off 5 bases at V and 0 bases at J, with 8 bases between the two ends. The CDR3 loop spans 12 amino acids. Germline V gene sequence: CDR1 SQVTM, CDR2 ANQGSEA.

This clonotype was recorded many times. The chain employs TRBV7-9 and TRBJ2-1; 10 bases match TRBD1. CDR1 and CDR2 from the germline V gene are SEHNR and FQNEAQ (reference sequence). The V segment lost 5 bases and the J segment 3 bases; nucleotides outside the gene matches: 4. The CDR3 runs to 15 residues. CDR3 amino acids: CASSLGQGVYNEQFF. CDR3 nucleotides: TGTGCCAGCAGCCTTGGACAGGGGGTCTACAATGAGCAGTTCTTC.

Many counts were recorded for this clonotype. J is TRBJ1-1 and V is TRBV5-1; D gene unclear. Trimming stripped 4 bases from V and 1 base from J, with 14 bases between. Germline V lookup: CDR1 SGHRS, CDR2 YFSETQ. This CDR3 is built from 15 residues. The DNA for the CDR3 is TGCGCCAGCAGCCACTCGGCGGGCGGGAACACTGAAGCTTTCTTT. Encoded protein: CASSHSAGGNTEAFF.

Remarks on this clonotype: The conserved phenylalanine or tryptophan normally closing the CDR3 is absent here, so this likely arose from a read error. The genes are TRBV11-2 and TRBJ2-2; TRBD1 agrees at 7 bases. Germline V gene sequence: CDR1 SGHAT, CDR2 FQNNGV. CDR3 length: 15 residues. V lost 5 bases to trimming and J lost 4 bases; unmatched junction nucleotides: 7. The CDR3 region is CASSPRGGGTGELFY. The CDR3 DNA reads TGTGCCAGCAGCCCCCGAGGGGGCGGCACCGGGGAGCTGTTTTAT.

The chain carries TRBV6-5 and TRBJ2-1; 8 positions agree with TRBD1. The CDR3 length is 12 residues. Germline CDR1 reads MNHEY; CDR2 reads SVGAGI. V dropped 6 bases and J dropped 6; count of bases not matched to a gene: 1. CDR3 in amino acids: CASRGTGNEQFF. As DNA, the CDR3 is TGTGCCAGCAGGGGGACAGGCAATGAGCAGTTCTTC.

The chain recombines TRBV12-3 or TRBV12-4 with TRBJ1-2, with TRBD1 matching 12 bases. CDR3 length: 14 residues. The ends lost 6 bases at V and 4 bases at J; junction bases unmatched: 3. CDR3 in amino acids: CASRGTGGGYGYTF. DNA of the CDR3: TGTGCCAGCAGAGGGACAGGGGGCGGCTATGGCTACACCTTC.

The genes are TRBV9 and TRBJ1-1; D gene uncertain. Germline loops: CDR1 SGDLS, CDR2 YYNGEE. CDR3 length: 15 residues. V was cut by 0 bases and J by 1 base, with 10 bases left in between. The DNA for the CDR3 is TGTGCCAGCAGCGTAGAACGCCATGAGAACACTGAAGCTTTCTTT. As protein: CASSVERHENTEAFF.

With regard to this clonotype: A read error may be the cause here, since a much bigger clone is one base away. The rearrangement joins TRBV4-1 to TRBJ2-2; D ambiguous. Germline V gene data show CDR1 as MGHRA and CDR2 as YSYEKL. The CDR3 loop spans 15 amino acids. The CDR3 sequence is CPSSQPLSPTGELFF. CDR3 nucleotides: TGCCCCAGCAGCCAACCACTGAGTCCCACCGGGGAGCTGTTTTTT.

The chain has TRBV29-1 and TRBJ1-4; no firm D call. V was clipped by 4 bases and J by 3 bases, with 9 bases between them. The CDR3 spans 13 residues. The germline CDR1 and CDR2 sequences are SQVTM and ANQGSEA. CDR3 region: CSVGMPPNEKLFF. The CDR3 coding sequence is TGCAGCGTTGGTATGCCACCTAATGAAAAACTGTTTTTT.

The rearrangement uses TRBV5-1 and TRBJ2-7; D possibly corresponds to TRBD1 (5 bases). V gave up 4 bases and J gave up 0 bases, with 14 bases separating them. The CDR3 is 15 amino acids. Per the germline V gene, CDR1 is SGHRS and CDR2 is YFSETQ. As DNA, the CDR3 is TGCGCCAGCAGCCTTCTCGACAGTACCTCCTACGAGCAGTACTTC. It encodes CASSLLDSTSYEQYF.

This clonotype appeared a few times. The chain combines TRBV14 with TRBJ2-5; TRBD2 might be the D (6 bases). The V gene's germline CDR1 is SGHDN and CDR2 FVKESK. V was clipped by 3 bases and J by 5 bases, with 16 bases between them. This CDR3 contains 15 residues. The CDR3 bases are TGTGCCAGCAGCCATGATTTGGGAGGAATGGAGACCCAGTACTTC. This encodes CASSHDLGGMETQYF.

This clonotype turned up a few times. The chain combines TRBV12-3 or TRBV12-4 with TRBJ2-7, with 10 bases matching TRBD2. The CDR3 contains 13 residues. The junction had 4 bases not matched to a gene; V was cut back by 6 bases and J by 5 bases. This CDR3 is CASRPGTSDEQYF. The CDR3 coding sequence is TGTGCCAGCAGGCCCGGGACTAGCGACGAGCAGTACTTC.

This clonotype was observed at least ten times. V gene TRBV20-1 combines with J gene TRBJ1-1, with 10 positions matching TRBD1. V trimming: 5 bases; J trimming: 3 bases; junction bases outside the gene matches: 6. The CDR3 sequence is 14 residues long. The germline V gene has CDR1 DFQATT and CDR2 SNEGSKA (reference sequence). The CDR3 protein is CSADGTGEDTEAFF. The DNA for the CDR3 is TGCAGTGCTGACGGGACAGGGGAGGACACTGAAGCTTTCTTT.

This clonotype showed up many times. V usage is TRBV12-3 or TRBV12-4 and J usage is TRBJ1-2; the match to TRBD1 covers 11 bases. V trimming: 6 bases; J trimming: 9 bases; junction bases outside the gene matches: 6. This CDR3 region has 13 residues. In DNA form, the CDR3 reads TGTGCCAGCAGCAACGGACAGGGGGCTAGCTACACCTTC. Its translation: CASSNGQGASYTF.

The table lists this clonotype with many counts. The gene calls are TRBV10-3 and TRBJ2-7, with unresolved D. From germline, CDR1 is ENHRY and CDR2 SYGVKD. The V gene lost 0 bases and the J gene lost 2 bases, with 2 bases spanning the gap. The CDR3 sequence is 12 residues long. The CDR3 spells CAISESTYEQYF. In nucleotides, the CDR3 is TGTGCCATCAGTGAGTCGACCTACGAGCAGTACTTC.

The chain links TRBV3-1 to TRBJ2-1; D uncertain. Trimming took off 2 bases at V and 7 bases at J, with 6 bases between the two ends. The CDR3 consists of 12 residues. CDR1 and CDR2 from the germline V gene are LGHDT and YNNKEL (reference sequence). CDR3 sequence: CASSQSWNEQFF. Written as DNA, the CDR3 is TGTGCCAGCAGCCAATCATGGAATGAGCAGTTCTTC.

This chain joins TRBV10-3 and TRBJ1-4; tentative D call: TRBD1 (5 bases). In germline, CDR1 is ENHRY, CDR2 SYGVKD. The CDR3 has 14 amino acids. Trimming removed 4 bases at V and 7 bases at J, with 13 bases between. CDR3 DNA: TGTGCCATCAGTGTGCGGGGGTTCGGTGAAAAACTGTTTTTT. Translated, it gives CAISVRGFGEKLFF.

This clonotype was detected only a few times. The chain carries TRBV5-1 and TRBJ2-2; 7 bases align to TRBD1. Germline assignment: CDR1 SGHRS and CDR2 YFSETQ. This CDR3 has 15 residues. V trimming: 4 bases; J trimming: 1 base; junction bases outside the gene matches: 4. The CDR3 coding sequence is TGCGCCAGCAGCACCGGACAGGAGAACACCGGGGAGCTGTTTTTT. Translating gives CASSTGQENTGELFF.

The V gene is TRBV10-3, the J gene TRBJ2-5; TRBD2 is a possible D gene (6 bases). V was clipped by 0 bases and J by 5 bases, with 13 bases between them. The CDR3 totals 15 residues. Germline-derived CDR1 and CDR2 are ENHRY and SYGVKD. CDR3 region: CAISESKLAGETQYF. In nucleotides, the CDR3 is TGTGCCATCAGTGAGTCGAAACTAGCAGGGGAGACCCAGTACTTC.

The rearrangement links TRBV5-1 to TRBJ1-3; a possible D gene is TRBD1 (6 bases). The CDR3 contains 14 residues. The V gene's germline CDR1 is SGHRS and CDR2 YFSETQ. Trimming stripped 5 bases from V and 0 bases from J, with 9 bases between. The CDR3 DNA sequence: TGCGCCAGCAGACGGGACACCTCTGGAAACACCATATATTTT. It is translated as CASRRDTSGNTIYF.

The gene calls are TRBV12-3 or TRBV12-4 and TRBJ1-3; D is ambiguous. Trimming pared 6 bases from V and 0 bases from J, leaving 15 bases between. The CDR3 loop spans 16 amino acids. The CDR3 is CASSFMGLYSGNTIYF. In DNA form, the CDR3 reads TGTGCCAGCAGCTTTATGGGCCTATACTCTGGAAACACCATATATTTT.